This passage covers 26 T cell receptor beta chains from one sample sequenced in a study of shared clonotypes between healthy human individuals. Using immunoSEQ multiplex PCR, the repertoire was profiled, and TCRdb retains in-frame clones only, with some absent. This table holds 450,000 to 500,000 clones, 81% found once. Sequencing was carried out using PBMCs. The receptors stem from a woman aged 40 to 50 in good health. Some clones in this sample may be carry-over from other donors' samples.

The CDR3 nucleotides read TGTGCCAGCAGCTTAGGGTGGGGAGAGGGCAATGAGCAGTTCTTC. Translating it yields CASSLGWGEGNEQFF. The rearrangement joins TRBV7-9 to TRBJ2-1, with D perhaps TRBD2 (5 bases). This CDR3 has 15 residues. V was clipped by 1 base and J by 6 bases, with 13 bases between them. In germline, CDR1 is SEHNR, CDR2 FQNEAQ (reference sequence). Full variable domain (missing parts from reference TRBV7-9 and TRBJ2-1): DTGVSQNPRHKITKRGQNVTFRCDPISEHNRLYWYRQTLGQGPEFLTYFQNEAQLEKSRLLSDRFSAERPKGSFSTLEIQRTEQGDSAMYLCASSLGWGEGNEQFFGPGTRLTVL.

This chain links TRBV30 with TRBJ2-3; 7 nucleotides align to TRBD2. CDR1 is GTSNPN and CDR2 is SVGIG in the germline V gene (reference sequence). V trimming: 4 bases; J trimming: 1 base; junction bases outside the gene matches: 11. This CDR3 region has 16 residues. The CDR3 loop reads CAWKNPSGGGTDTQYF. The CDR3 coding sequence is TGTGCCTGGAAAAACCCTAGCGGTGGTGGCACAGATACGCAGTATTTT.

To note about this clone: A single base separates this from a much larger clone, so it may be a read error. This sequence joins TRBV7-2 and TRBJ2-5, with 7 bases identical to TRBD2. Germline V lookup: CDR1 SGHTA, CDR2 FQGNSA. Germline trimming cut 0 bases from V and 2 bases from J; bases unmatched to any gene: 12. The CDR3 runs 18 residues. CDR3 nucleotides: TGTGCCAGCAGCTTAGCCTTCGCTAGCGGCACTGCTCAAGAGACCCAGTACTTC. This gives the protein CASSLAFASGTAQETQYF. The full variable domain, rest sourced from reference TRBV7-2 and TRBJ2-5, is GAGVSQSPSNKVTEKGKDVELRCDPISGHTALYWYRQSLGQGLEFLIYFQGNSAPDKSGLPSDRFSAERTGGSVSTLTIQRTQQEDSAVYLCASSLAFASGTAQETQYFGPGTRLLVL.

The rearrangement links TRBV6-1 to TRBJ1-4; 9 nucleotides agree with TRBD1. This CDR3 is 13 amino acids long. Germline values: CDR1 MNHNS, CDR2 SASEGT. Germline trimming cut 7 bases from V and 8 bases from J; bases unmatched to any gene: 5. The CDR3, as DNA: TGTGCCAGCACGACAGGGGGAAGGGAAAAACTGTTTTTT. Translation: CASTTGGREKLFF.

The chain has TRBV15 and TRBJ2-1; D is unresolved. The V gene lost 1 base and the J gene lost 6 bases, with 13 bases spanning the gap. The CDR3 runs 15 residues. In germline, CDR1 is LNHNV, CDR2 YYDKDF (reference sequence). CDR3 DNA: TGTGCCACCAGCAGAGGAGGTTCCTTTAGCAATGAGCAGTTCTTC. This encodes CATSRGGSFSNEQFF.

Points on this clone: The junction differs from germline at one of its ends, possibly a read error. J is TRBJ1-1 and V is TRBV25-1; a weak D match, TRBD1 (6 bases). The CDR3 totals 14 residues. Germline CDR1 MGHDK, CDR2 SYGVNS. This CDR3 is CTSSTGGGMTEDFF. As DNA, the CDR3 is TGTACCAGTTCGACTGGGGGCGGGATGACTGAAGATTTCTTT.

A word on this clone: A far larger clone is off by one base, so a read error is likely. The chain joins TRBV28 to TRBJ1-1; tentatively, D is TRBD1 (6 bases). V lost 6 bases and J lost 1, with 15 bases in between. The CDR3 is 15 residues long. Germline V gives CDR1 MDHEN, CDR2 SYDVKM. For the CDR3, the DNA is TGTGCCAGCAGCCCTCAAGGGGGGAGGAACACTGAAGCTTTCTTT. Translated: CASSPQGGRNTEAFF. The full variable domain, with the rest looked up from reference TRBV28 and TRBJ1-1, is DVKVTQSSRYLVKRTGEKVFLECVQDMDHENMFWYRQDPGLGLRLIYFSYDVKMKEKGDIPEGYSVSREKKERFSLILESASTNQTSMYLCASSPQGGRNTEAFFGQGTRLTVV.

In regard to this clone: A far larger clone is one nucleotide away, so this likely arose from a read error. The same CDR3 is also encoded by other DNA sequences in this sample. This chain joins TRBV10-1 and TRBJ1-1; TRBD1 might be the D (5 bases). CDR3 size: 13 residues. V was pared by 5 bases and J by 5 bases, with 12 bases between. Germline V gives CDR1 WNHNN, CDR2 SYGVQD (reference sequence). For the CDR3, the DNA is TGCGCCAGCAGTAGGGGTGTCAGTACTGAAGCTTTCTTT. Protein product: CASSRGVSTEAFF.

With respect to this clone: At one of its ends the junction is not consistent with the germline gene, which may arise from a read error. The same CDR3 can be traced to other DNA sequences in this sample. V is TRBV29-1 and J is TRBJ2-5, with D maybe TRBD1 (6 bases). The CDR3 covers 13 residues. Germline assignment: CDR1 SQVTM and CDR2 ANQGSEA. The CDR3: CSVEGGAGETQYF. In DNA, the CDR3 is TGCAGCGTCGAAGGGGGAGCCGGAGAGACCCAGTACTTC.

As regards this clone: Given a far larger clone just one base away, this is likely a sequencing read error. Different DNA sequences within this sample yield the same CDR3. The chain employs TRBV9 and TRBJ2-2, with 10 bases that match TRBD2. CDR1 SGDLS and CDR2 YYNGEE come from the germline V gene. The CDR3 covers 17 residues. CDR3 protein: CASSPRRAGGNTGELFF. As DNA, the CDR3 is TGTGCCAGCAGCCCCCGGCGAGCGGGAGGGAACACCGGGGAGCTGTTCTTT.

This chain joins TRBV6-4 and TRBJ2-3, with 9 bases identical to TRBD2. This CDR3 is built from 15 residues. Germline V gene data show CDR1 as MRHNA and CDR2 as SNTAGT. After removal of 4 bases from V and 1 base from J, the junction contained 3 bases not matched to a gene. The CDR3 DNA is TGTGCCAGCAGTGTAGCGGGAGAGGGCACAGATACGCAGTATTTT. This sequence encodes CASSVAGEGTDTQYF.

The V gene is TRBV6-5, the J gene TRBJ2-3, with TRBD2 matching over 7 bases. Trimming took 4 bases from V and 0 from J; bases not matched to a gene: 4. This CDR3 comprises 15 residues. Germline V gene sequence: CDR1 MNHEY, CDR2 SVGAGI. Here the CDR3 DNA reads TGTGCCAGCAGTTGGGGAGGGCCAAGCACAGATACGCAGTATTTT. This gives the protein CASSWGGPSTDTQYF.

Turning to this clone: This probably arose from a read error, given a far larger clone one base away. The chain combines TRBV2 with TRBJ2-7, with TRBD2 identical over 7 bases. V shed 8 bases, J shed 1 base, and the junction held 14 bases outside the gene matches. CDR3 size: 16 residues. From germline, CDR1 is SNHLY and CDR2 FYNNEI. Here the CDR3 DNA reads TGTGCCAGCGGTGTATCCAGCGGGATGGGGTCCTACGAGCAGTACTTC. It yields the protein CASGVSSGMGSYEQYF.

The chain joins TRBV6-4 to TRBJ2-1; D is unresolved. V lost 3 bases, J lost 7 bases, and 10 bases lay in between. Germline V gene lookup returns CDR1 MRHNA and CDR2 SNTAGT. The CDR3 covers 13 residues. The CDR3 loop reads CASSESSDNEQFF. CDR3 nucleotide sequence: TGTGCCAGCAGTGAATCCAGCGATAATGAGCAGTTCTTC.

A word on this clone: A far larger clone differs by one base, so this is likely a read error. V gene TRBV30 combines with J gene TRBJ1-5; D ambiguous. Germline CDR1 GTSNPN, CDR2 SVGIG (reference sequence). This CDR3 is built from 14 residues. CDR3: CAWSGTMANQHQHF. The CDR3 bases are TGTGCCTGGAGCGGCACGATGGCGAATCAGCACCAGCATTTT.

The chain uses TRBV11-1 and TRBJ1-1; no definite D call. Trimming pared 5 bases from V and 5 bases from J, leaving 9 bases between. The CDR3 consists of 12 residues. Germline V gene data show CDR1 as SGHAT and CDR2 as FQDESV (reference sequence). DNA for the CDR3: TGTGCCAGCAGCGTGGACCGTACTGAAGCTTTCTTT. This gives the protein CASSVDRTEAFF.

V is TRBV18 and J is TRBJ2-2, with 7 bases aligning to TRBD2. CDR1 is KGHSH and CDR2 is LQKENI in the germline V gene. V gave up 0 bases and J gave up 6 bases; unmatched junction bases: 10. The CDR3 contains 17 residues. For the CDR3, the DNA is TGTGCCAGCTCACCACCGTACGGCGGGAGAATTTCCGGGGAGCTGTTTTTT. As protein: CASSPPYGGRISGELFF.

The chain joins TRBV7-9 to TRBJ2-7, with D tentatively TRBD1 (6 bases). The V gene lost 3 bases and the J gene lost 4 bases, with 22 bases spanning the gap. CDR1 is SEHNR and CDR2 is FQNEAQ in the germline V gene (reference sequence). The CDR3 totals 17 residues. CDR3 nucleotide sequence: TGTGCCAGCAGCTTGCTCAGTGGGAAAAGAACAGGGTACGAGCAGTACTTC. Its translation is CASSLLSGKRTGYEQYF.

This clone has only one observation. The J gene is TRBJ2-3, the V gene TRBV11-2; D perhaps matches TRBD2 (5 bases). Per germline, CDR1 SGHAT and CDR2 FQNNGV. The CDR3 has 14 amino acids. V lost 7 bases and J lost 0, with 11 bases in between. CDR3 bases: TGTGCCAGCACCCCAGACTATAGCACAGATACGCAGTATTTT. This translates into CASTPDYSTDTQYF.

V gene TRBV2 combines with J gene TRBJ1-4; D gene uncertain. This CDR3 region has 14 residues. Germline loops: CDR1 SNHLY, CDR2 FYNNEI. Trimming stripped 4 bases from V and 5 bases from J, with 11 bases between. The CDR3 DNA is TGTGCCAGCAGTGTTTACAGTCAGAATGAAAAACTGTTTTTT. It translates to CASSVYSQNEKLFF.

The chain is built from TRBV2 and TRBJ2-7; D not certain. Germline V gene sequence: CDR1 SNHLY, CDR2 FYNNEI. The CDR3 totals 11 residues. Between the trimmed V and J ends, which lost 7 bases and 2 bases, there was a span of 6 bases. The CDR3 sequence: CASTRTYEQYF. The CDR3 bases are TGTGCCAGCACTAGAACCTACGAGCAGTACTTC.

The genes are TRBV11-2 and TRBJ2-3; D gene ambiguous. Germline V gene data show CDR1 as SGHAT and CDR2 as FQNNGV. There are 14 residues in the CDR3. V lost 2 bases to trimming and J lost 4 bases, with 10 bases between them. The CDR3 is CASSLSSTADTQYF. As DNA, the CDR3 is TGTGCCAGCAGCTTATCTTCGACTGCAGATACGCAGTATTTT.

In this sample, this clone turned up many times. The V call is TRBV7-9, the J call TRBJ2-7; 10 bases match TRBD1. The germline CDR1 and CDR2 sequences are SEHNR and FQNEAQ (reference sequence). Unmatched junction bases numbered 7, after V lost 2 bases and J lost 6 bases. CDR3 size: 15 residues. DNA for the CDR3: TGTGCCAGCAGCTTAAACCTGCGGGACAGGGGCGAGCAGTACTTC. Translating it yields CASSLNLRDRGEQYF. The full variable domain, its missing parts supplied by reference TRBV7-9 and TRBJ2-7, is DTGVSQNPRHKITKRGQNVTFRCDPISEHNRLYWYRQTLGQGPEFLTYFQNEAQLEKSRLLSDRFSAERPKGSFSTLEIQRTEQGDSAMYLCASSLNLRDRGEQYFGPGTRLTVT.

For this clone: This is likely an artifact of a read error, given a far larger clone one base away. Written as DNA, the CDR3 is TGCGCCAGCAGTTCACAGGGATGGAGGCAGTACTTC. Translation: CASSSQGWRQYF. This chain joins TRBV5-1 and TRBJ2-7, with a possible D match to TRBD1 (6 bases). Germline V lookup: CDR1 SGHRS, CDR2 YFSETQ. V lost 5 bases to trimming and J lost 9 bases, with 15 bases between them. The CDR3 is 12 residues long. Combining the CDR3 with reference TRBV5-1 and TRBJ2-7 gives the whole variable domain KAGVTQTPRYLIKTRGQQVTLSCSPISGHRSVSWYQQTPGQGLQFLFEYFSETQRNKGNFPGRFSGRQFSNSRSEMNVSTLELGDSALYLCASSSQGWRQYFGPGTRLTVT.

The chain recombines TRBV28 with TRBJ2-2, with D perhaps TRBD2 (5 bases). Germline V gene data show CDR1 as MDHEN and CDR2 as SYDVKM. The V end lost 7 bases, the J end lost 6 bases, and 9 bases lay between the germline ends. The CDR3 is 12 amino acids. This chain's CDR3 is CASTTLAGELFF. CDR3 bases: TGTGCCAGCACTACACTAGCCGGGGAGCTGTTTTTT. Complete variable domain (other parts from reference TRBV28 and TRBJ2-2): DVKVTQSSRYLVKRTGEKVFLECVQDMDHENMFWYRQDPGLGLRLIYFSYDVKMKEKGDIPEGYSVSREKKERFSLILESASTNQTSMYLCASTTLAGELFFGEGSRLTVL.

CDR3: CASSSPVGLAANYEQYF. Here the CDR3 DNA reads TGTGCCAGCAGCTCCCCGGTGGGACTAGCTGCGAACTACGAGCAGTACTTC. The chain joins TRBV11-3 to TRBJ2-7; the match to TRBD2 covers 9 bases. The germline CDR1 and CDR2 sequences are SGHNT and YENEEA. V was pared by 4 bases and J by 3 bases, with 13 bases of the junction left unmatched. CDR3 size: 17 residues.